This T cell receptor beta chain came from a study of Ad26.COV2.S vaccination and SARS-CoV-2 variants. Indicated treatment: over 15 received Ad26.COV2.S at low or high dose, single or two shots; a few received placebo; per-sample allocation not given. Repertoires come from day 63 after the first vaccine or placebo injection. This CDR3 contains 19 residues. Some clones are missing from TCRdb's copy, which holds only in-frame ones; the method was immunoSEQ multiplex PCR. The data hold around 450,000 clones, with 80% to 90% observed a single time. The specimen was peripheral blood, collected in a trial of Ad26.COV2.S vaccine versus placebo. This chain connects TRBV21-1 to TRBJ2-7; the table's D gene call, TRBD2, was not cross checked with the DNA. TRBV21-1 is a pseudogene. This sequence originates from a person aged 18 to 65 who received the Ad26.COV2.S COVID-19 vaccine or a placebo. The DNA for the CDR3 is TGTGCCAGCAGCAAAGGCTTTTCTAGAGCGAGACCTGGCTCCTACGAGCAGTACTTC. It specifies CASSKGFSRARPGSYEQYF.